A selection of T cell receptor beta chains follows, all from one sample in a study of cytomegalovirus exposure and HLA in healthy donors. Measured with immunoSEQ multiplex PCR; TCRdb has only the in-frame clones, and not every one. This sample carries 250,000 to 350,000 clones, roughly 90% of them seen once, and the ten largest clones take around 0.9%. Material: PBMCs. Receptor source: a woman aged 18-35 years in good health and CMV-seronegative. Both conserved end residues are part of each CDR3. A D gene is named only where the DNA matches it firmly. For some rows the clone size is stated as once, few or many, or as a class when expanded; others skip it.

v_call	j_call	d_call	clone_size	cdr3_nt	cdr3_aa
TRBV28	TRBJ2-1	TRBD2	NA	TGTGCCAGCAGTTTATTAGCGGGAGGCAACTACAATGAGCAGTTCTTC	CASSLLAGGNYNEQFF
TRBV7-3	TRBJ2-7	TRBD2	NA	TGTGCCAGCAGCTTAATAGGAGCGGGAGACCACGAGCAGTACTTC	CASSLIGAGDHEQYF
TRBV25-1	TRBJ1-1	NA	NA	TGTGCCAGCAGTGAATCAGGGCCAACGGAAGCTTTCTTT	CASSESGPTEAFF
TRBV28	TRBJ1-5	NA	NA	TGTGCCAGCAGTTTAACAGGTGGCCTACAACAGCCCCAGCATTTT	CASSLTGGLQQPQHF
TRBV5-5	TRBJ1-2	TRBD1	NA	TGTGCCAGCAGCTTGGGACAGGGGATAGCTGGCTACACCTTC	CASSLGQGIAGYTF
TRBV2	TRBJ1-1	NA	NA	TGTGCCAGCAGACCTTGGGGGGCTGAAGCTTTCTTT	CASRPWGAEAFF
TRBV7-3	TRBJ1-5	NA	few	TGTGCCAGCAGCCCAGGGTCAGGACAGCCCCAGCATTTT	CASSPGSGQPQHF
TRBV27	TRBJ2-5	TRBD2	NA	TGTGCCAGCAGTCTCAGAGGGACTAGCGGGAGGATCCAAGAGACCCAGTACTTC	CASSLRGTSGRIQETQYF
TRBV5-1	TRBJ2-1	TRBD2	NA	TGCGCCAGCAGCAGAGGACTAGCGGGAGTCAATGAGCAGTTCTTC	CASSRGLAGVNEQFF
TRBV27	TRBJ1-2	TRBD1	NA	TGTGCCAGCAGTCCCGGGACAGGGGGCGCGGCAAACTATGGCTACACCTTC	CASSPGTGGAANYGYTF
TRBV2	TRBJ2-1	TRBD2	NA	TGTGCCAGCACCTCGGGACTAGCAAGAGAGGCGATTGAGCAGTTCTTC	CASTSGLAREAIEQFF
TRBV18	TRBJ2-2	TRBD2	NA	TGTGCCAGCTCACCAAGGGGACTAGACGTCACCGGGGAGCTGTTTTTT	CASSPRGLDVTGELFF
TRBV28	TRBJ1-1	NA	NA	TGTGCCAGCCGGGAAAGGGCTGGGGCTTTCTTT	CASRERAGAFF
TRBV4-3	TRBJ1-4	NA	NA	TGCGCCAGCGCAGCACTCCCAGCGGTGCGGTCAATGGATGAAAAACTGTTTTTT	CASAALPAVRSMDEKLFF
TRBV28	TRBJ1-1	NA	NA	TGTGCCAGCAGTTTATCTGTGAACACTGAAGCTTTCTTT	CASSLSVNTEAFF
TRBV7-9	TRBJ1-6	TRBD1	NA	TGTGCCAGCAGCTCGGGACAGGATAATTCACCCCTCCACTTT	CASSSGQDNSPLHF